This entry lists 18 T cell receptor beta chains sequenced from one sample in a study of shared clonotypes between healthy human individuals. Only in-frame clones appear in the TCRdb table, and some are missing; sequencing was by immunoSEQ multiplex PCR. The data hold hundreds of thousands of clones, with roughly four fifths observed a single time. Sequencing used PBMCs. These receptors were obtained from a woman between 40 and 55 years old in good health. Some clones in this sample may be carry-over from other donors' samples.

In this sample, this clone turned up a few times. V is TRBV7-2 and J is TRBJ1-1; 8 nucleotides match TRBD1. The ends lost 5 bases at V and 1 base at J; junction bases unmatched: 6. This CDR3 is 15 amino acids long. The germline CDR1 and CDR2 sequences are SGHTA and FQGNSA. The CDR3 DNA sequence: TGTGCCAGCAGCGGATGGACAGGGCCGAACACTGAAGCTTTCTTT. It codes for CASSGWTGPNTEAFF.

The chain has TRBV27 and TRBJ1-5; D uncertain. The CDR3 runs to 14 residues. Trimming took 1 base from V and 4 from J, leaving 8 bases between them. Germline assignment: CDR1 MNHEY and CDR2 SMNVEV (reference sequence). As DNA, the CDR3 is TGTGCCAGCAGTTTATACCCAGGTAATCAGCCCCAGCATTTT. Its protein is CASSLYPGNQPQHF.

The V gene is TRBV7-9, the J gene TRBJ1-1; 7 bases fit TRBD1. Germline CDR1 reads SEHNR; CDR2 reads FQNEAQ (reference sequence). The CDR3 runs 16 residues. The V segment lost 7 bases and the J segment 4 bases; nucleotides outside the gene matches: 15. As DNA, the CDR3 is TGTGCCAGCACCATAGGATTGACAGGGTATCGCACTGAAGCTTTCTTT. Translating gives CASTIGLTGYRTEAFF.

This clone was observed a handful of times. The CDR3 region is CASSLGTDGYTF. CDR3 sequence (DNA): TGTGCCAGCAGCCTCGGGACAGATGGCTACACCTTC. The rearrangement links TRBV28 to TRBJ1-2; 7 positions agree with TRBD1. This CDR3 contains 12 residues. V dropped 6 bases and J dropped 6; count of bases not matched to a gene: 4. CDR1 is MDHEN and CDR2 is SYDVKM in the germline V gene.

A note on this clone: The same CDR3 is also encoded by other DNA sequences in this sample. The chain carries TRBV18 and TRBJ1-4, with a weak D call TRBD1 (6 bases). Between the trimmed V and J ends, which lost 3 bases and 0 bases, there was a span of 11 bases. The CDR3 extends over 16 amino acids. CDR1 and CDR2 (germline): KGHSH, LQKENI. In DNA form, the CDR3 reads TGTGCCAGCTCACCCCAACAGGGAGCAACTAATGAAAAACTGTTTTTT. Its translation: CASSPQQGATNEKLFF.

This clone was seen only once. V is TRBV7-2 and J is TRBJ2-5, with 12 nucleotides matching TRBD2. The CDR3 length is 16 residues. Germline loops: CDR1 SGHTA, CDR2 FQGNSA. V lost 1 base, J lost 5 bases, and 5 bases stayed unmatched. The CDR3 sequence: CASSLGEGTSGETQYF. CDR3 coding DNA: TGTGCCAGCAGCTTAGGGGAGGGGACTAGCGGGGAGACCCAGTACTTC.

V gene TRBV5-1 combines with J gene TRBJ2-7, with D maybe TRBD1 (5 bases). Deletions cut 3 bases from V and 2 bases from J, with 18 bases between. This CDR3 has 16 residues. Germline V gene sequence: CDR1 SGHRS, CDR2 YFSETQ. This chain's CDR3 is CASSSLGLTVTYEQYF. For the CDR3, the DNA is TGCGCCAGCAGCTCCCTTGGGTTGACAGTCACCTACGAGCAGTACTTC.

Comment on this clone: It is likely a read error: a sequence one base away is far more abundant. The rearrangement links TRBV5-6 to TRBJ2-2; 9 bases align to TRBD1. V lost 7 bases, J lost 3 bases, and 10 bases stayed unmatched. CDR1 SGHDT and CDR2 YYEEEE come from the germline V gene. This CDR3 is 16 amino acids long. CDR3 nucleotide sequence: TGTGCCAGCGGCCCTGGGACAGGGCGGGACACCGGGGAGCTGTTTTTT. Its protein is CASGPGTGRDTGELFF.

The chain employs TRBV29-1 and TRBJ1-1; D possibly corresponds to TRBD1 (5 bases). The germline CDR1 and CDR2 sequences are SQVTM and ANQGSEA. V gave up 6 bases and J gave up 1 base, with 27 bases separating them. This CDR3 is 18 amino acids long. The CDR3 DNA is TGCAGCGTCTCCGGGAGATGGGGGGGAACGGGCCCGAACACTGAAGCTTTCTTT. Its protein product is CSVSGRWGGTGPNTEAFF.

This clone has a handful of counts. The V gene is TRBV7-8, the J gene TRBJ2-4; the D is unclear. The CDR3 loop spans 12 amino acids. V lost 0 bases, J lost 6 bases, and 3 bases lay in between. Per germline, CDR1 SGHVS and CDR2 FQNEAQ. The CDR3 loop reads CASSLASNIQYF. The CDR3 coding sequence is TGTGCCAGCAGCTTAGCGTCAAACATTCAGTACTTC.

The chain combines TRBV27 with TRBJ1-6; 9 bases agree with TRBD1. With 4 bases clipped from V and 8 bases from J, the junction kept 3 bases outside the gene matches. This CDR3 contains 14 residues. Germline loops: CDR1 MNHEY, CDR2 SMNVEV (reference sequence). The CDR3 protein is CASSSGQGYSPLHF. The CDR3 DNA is TGTGCCAGCAGTTCAGGACAGGGGTATTCACCCCTCCACTTT.

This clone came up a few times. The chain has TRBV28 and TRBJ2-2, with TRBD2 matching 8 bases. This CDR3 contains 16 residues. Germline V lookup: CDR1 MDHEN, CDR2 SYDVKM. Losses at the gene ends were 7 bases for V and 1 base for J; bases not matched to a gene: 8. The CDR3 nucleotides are TGTGCCAGCAAGTCTCGGCTAGCGGGGAACACCGGGGAGCTGTTTTTT. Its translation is CASKSRLAGNTGELFF. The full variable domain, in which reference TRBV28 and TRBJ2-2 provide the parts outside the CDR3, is DVKVTQSSRYLVKRTGEKVFLECVQDMDHENMFWYRQDPGLGLRLIYFSYDVKMKEKGDIPEGYSVSREKKERFSLILESASTNQTSMYLCASKSRLAGNTGELFFGEGSRLTVL.

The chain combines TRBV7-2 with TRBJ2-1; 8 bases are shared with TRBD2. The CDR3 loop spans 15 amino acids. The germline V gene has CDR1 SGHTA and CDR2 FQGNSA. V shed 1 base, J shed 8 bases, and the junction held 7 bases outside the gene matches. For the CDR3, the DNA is TGTGCCAGCAGCTTAGTCGGGAGGGCCGGAGATGAGCAGTTCTTC. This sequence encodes CASSLVGRAGDEQFF.

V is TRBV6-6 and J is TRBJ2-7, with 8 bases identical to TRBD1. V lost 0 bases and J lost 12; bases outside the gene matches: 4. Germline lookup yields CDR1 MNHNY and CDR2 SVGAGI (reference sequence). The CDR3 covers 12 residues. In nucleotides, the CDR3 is TGTGCCAGCAGTTACTCCGACAGGGGTTTGTACTTC. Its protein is CASSYSDRGLYF.

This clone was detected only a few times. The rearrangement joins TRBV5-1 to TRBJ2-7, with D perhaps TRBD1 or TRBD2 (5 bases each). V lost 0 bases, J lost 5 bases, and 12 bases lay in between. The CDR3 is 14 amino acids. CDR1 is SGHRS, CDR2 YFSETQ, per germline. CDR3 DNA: TGCGCCAGCAGCTTGGGTCAGATGGGGGACGAGCAGTACTTC. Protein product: CASSLGQMGDEQYF.

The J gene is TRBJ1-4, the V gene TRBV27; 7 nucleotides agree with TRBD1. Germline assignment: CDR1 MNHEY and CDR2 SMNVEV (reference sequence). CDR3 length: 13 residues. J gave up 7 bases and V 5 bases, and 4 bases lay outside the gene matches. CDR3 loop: CASSLRTGEKLFF. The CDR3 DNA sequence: TGTGCCAGCAGTCTACGGACAGGTGAAAAACTGTTTTTT.

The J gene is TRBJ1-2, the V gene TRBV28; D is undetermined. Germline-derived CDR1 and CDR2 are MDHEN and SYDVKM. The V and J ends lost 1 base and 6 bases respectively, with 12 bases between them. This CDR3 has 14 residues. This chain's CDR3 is CASSLSILTHGYTF. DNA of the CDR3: TGTGCCAGCAGTTTATCCATACTTACTCATGGCTACACCTTC.

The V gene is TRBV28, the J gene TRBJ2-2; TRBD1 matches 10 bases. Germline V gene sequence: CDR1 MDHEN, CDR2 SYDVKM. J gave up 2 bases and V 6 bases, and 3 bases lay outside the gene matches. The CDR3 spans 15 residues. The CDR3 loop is CASRLTGGNTGELFF. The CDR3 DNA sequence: TGTGCCAGCAGACTGACAGGGGGCAACACCGGGGAGCTGTTTTTT.